This T cell receptor (beta chain) originates from a study of human T cells and chemical hapten exposure. The time point: pre-sensitization, week 0. Indicated treatment: therapeutic diphenylcyclopropenone sensitization with weekly scalp DPC. Trimming removed 3 bases at V and 0 bases at J, with 6 bases between. The CDR3 length is 15 residues. Germline loops: CDR1 SNHLY, CDR2 FYNNEI. Single cDNA molecules in the library carried unique molecular identifiers attached during preparation. TCRdb itself ran the RACE reads through MiXCR, one entry per CDR3 protein. The profile shows 99,000 or so distinct CDR3 sequences, 11% of them singletons. This clonotype was found many times. Its antigen is still unknown. Study findings and constraints: Expanded TCR counts at PT1 were positively correlated with the patch test score.

This specimen was whole blood, taken in connection with sensitization to the hapten diphenylcyclopropenone (DPC). The source of this sequence is a woman aged 60-70 years with alopecia areata. Some clones in this sample may be carry-over from other donors' samples. This rearrangement joins TRBV2 to TRBJ2-6, with no clear D. The CDR3 region is CASSEVGSGANVLTF. DNA for the CDR3: TGTGCCAGCAGTGAGGTCGGCTCTGGGGCCAACGTCCTGACTTTC.